The rows below give T cell receptor beta chains drawn from one sample of a study of early T cells in non-severe SARS-CoV-2 infection. TCRdb analysed the 5' RACE reads with MiXCR anew, one entry per CDR3 protein. The table shows around 50,000 distinct CDR3 sequences, with around 7.7% occurring only once. The sample was whole blood. All receptors derive from an adult who was a healthcare worker with PCR-confirmed SARS-CoV-2 infection or an uninfected control (not recorded which). CDR3s include the opening cysteine and the closing phenylalanine or tryptophan. Fields, in order: clone size, D gene, V gene, J gene, CDR3 DNA, CDR3 protein. D genes are given only for firm matches. Size tells how often a clone was seen (once, few, many) or the class of an expanded clone, and some rows leave it out.

size: many
D: -
V: TRBV6-1
J: TRBJ1-2
DNA: TGTGCCAGCAGTGAAGCGCGAAGGCTGTATGGCTATGGCTACACCTTC
CDR3: CASSEARRLYGYGYTF

size: many
D: -
V: TRBV6-6
J: TRBJ2-1
DNA: TGTGCCAGCAGTTACTCGAAGAAAAGGAGCTCCTACAATGAGCAGTTCTTC
CDR3: CASSYSKKRSSYNEQFF

size: many
D: -
V: TRBV12-3/TRBV12-4
J: TRBJ2-3
DNA: TGTGCCAGCAGTTTAGCGGGGGGTCGAGATACGCAGTATTTT
CDR3: CASSLAGGRDTQYF

size: few
D: -
V: TRBV4-3
J: TRBJ2-1
DNA: TGCGCCAGCAGCCATAACGCCGGGGGTCACAATGAGCAGTTCTTC
CDR3: CASSHNAGGHNEQFF

size: many
D: TRBD1
V: TRBV7-3
J: TRBJ1-6
DNA: TGTGCCAGCAGCTTATTGCCACAGGGGTCGATTTCACCCCTCCACTTT
CDR3: CASSLLPQGSISPLHF

size: many
D: -
V: TRBV12-3/TRBV12-4
J: TRBJ2-4
DNA: TGTGCCAGCGGCGGGGTAGCCAAAAACATTCAGTACTTC
CDR3: CASGGVAKNIQYF

size: many
D: TRBD1
V: TRBV12-3/TRBV12-4
J: TRBJ2-1
DNA: TGTGCCAGCAGTTTTTATCCGGGACAGGGTAAAAATGAGCAGTTCTTC
CDR3: CASSFYPGQGKNEQFF

size: few
D: -
V: TRBV27
J: TRBJ2-5
DNA: TGTGCCAGCAGTTCATCCCCCGGAGGACGAGAGACCCAGTACTTC
CDR3: CASSSSPGGRETQYF

size: many
D: TRBD1
V: TRBV12-5
J: TRBJ2-1
DNA: TGTGCTAGTGGACGGGACAGGGCCTATTACAATGAGCAGTTCTTC
CDR3: CASGRDRAYYNEQFF

size: few
D: TRBD2
V: TRBV2
J: TRBJ2-7
DNA: TGTGCCAGCATCGGGACTAGCGCCTCCTACGAGCAGTACTTC
CDR3: CASIGTSASYEQYF

size: many
D: -
V: TRBV4-3
J: TRBJ1-5
DNA: TGCGCCAGCAGCCAAGAGGCGGGGCAGCCCCAGCATTTT
CDR3: CASSQEAGQPQHF

size: few
D: -
V: TRBV28
J: TRBJ1-4
DNA: TGTGCCAGCAGTTTGAACGGTGAAAAACTGTTTTTT
CDR3: CASSLNGEKLFF

size: many
D: TRBD2
V: TRBV20-1
J: TRBJ2-5
DNA: TGCAGTGCTAGAGAATTAGCGGGGACACGCCAAGAGACCCAGTACTTC
CDR3: CSARELAGTRQETQYF

size: few
D: TRBD1
V: TRBV20-1
J: TRBJ1-1
DNA: TGCAGTTTACAGGGGACGAGTAACACTGAAGCTTTCTTT
CDR3: CSLQGTSNTEAFF

size: -
D: -
V: TRBV7-9
J: TRBJ1-1
DNA: TGTGCCAGCAGCTCCACTCTAGAGGTGGCGAACACTGAAGCTTTCTTT
CDR3: CASSSTLEVANTEAFF

size: -
D: TRBD2
V: TRBV10-3
J: TRBJ2-3
DNA: TGTGCCATCAGTCCGGGACTAGCAGCAGATACGCAGTATTTT
CDR3: CAISPGLAADTQYF

size: few
D: -
V: TRBV5-6
J: TRBJ2-4
DNA: TGTGCCAGCAGCTTGCTGGGAAAAAACATTCAGTACTTC
CDR3: CASSLLGKNIQYF

size: many
D: -
V: TRBV30
J: TRBJ1-4
DNA: TGTGCCTGGAGTGCCGGACACCGACTCCCCTATGAAAAACTGTTTTTT
CDR3: CAWSAGHRLPYEKLFF

size: -
D: TRBD1
V: TRBV18
J: TRBJ2-3
DNA: TGTGCCAGCTCATTCGGACAGGGGAGGACAGATACGCAGTATTTT
CDR3: CASSFGQGRTDTQYF

size: few
D: -
V: TRBV29-1
J: TRBJ1-2
DNA: TGCAGCGTTGAAGACTATGGCTACACCTTC
CDR3: CSVEDYGYTF

size: many
D: TRBD1
V: TRBV7-8
J: TRBJ2-3
DNA: TGTGCCAGCAGCTTAAGGGACAGGGGTGGAACAGATACGCAGTATTTT
CDR3: CASSLRDRGGTDTQYF

size: few
D: -
V: TRBV21-1
J: TRBJ1-5
DNA: TGTGCCAGCAGCAAAAGGCGCAGGGTTAGCAATCAGCCCCAGCATTTT
CDR3: CASSKRRRVSNQPQHF

size: many
D: TRBD1
V: TRBV4-3
J: TRBJ1-1
DNA: TGCGCCAGCAGTCCCACAGGGGTGAACACTGAAGCTTTCTTT
CDR3: CASSPTGVNTEAFF

size: few
D: -
V: TRBV28
J: TRBJ1-6
DNA: TGTGCCAGCAGATCCGGAGACAGGAATTATTCACCCCTCCACTTT
CDR3: CASRSGDRNYSPLHF

size: -
D: -
V: TRBV18
J: TRBJ2-7
DNA: TGTGCCAGCTCACCGACCGTCTCCTACGAGCAGTACTTC
CDR3: CASSPTVSYEQYF

size: -
D: TRBD2
V: TRBV7-2
J: TRBJ2-7
DNA: TGTGCCAGCAGCTTAAAGGGACTAGACTACGAGCAGTACTTC
CDR3: CASSLKGLDYEQYF

size: few
D: -
V: TRBV6-2/TRBV6-3
J: TRBJ1-2
DNA: TGTGCCAGCAGTTACGGCCGGGTGAGCTATGGCTACACCTTC
CDR3: CASSYGRVSYGYTF

size: -
D: -
V: TRBV20-1
J: TRBJ2-5
DNA: TGCAGTGCTAGGCCCCAAGAGACCCAGTACTTC
CDR3: CSARPQETQYF

size: many
D: -
V: TRBV7-2
J: TRBJ1-4
DNA: TGTGCCAGCAGCTACGGACAGAAGAATGAAAAACTGTTTTTT
CDR3: CASSYGQKNEKLFF

size: few
D: TRBD1
V: TRBV7-9
J: TRBJ2-7
DNA: TGTGCCAGCAGCTTAGGACAGGGAATCGACGAGCAGTACTTC
CDR3: CASSLGQGIDEQYF

size: few
D: TRBD1
V: TRBV12-3/TRBV12-4
J: TRBJ1-3
DNA: TGTGCCAGCAGTGAGCGACAGGGGGTATATTTT
CDR3: CASSERQGVYF

size: many
D: -
V: TRBV28
J: TRBJ1-2
DNA: TGTGCCAGCAGTTTACGCCAGTATGGCTACACCTTC
CDR3: CASSLRQYGYTF

size: many
D: -
V: TRBV7-9
J: TRBJ1-5
DNA: TGTGCCAGCAGCTTAGACGATCAGCCCCAGCATTTT
CDR3: CASSLDDQPQHF

size: many
D: TRBD1
V: TRBV3-1
J: TRBJ2-7
DNA: TGTGCCAGCAGCCTTCGACAGGGCATGGGCTACGAGCAGTACTTC
CDR3: CASSLRQGMGYEQYF

size: many
D: -
V: TRBV21-1
J: TRBJ1-1
DNA: TGTGCCAGCAGCAAAAGGGGCAGAATGAACACTGAAGCTTTCTTT
CDR3: CASSKRGRMNTEAFF

size: many
D: -
V: TRBV20-1
J: TRBJ1-1
DNA: TGCAGTGCCCGGAAAGTACAGGGGAACACTGAAGCTTTCTTT
CDR3: CSARKVQGNTEAFF

size: many
D: -
V: TRBV7-2
J: TRBJ1-4
DNA: TGTGCCAGCAGCTTAGGTCTTTCCCCAACAGGTGGGGAAAAACTGTTTTTT
CDR3: CASSLGLSPTGGEKLFF

size: many
D: -
V: TRBV10-3
J: TRBJ2-1
DNA: TGTGCCATCAGTGAGGACCCTGTGTTATACAATGAGCAGTTCTTC
CDR3: CAISEDPVLYNEQFF

size: many
D: -
V: TRBV21-1
J: TRBJ1-5
DNA: TGTGCCAGCAGCCTCAGGGAAAGCAATCAGCCCCAGCATTTT
CDR3: CASSLRESNQPQHF

size: -
D: -
V: TRBV3-1
J: TRBJ2-5
DNA: TGTGCCAGCGCGGGTACTAGCCCTAGACAAGAGACCCAGTACTTC
CDR3: CASAGTSPRQETQYF

size: few
D: -
V: TRBV7-9
J: TRBJ2-1
DNA: TGTGCCAGCAGCTTAACAGGGGGGAGGGACAATGAGCAGTTCTTC
CDR3: CASSLTGGRDNEQFF

size: -
D: -
V: TRBV18
J: TRBJ2-7
DNA: TGTGCCAGCTCACCACCCCAGCTATCCTACGAGCAGTACTTC
CDR3: CASSPPQLSYEQYF

size: -
D: -
V: TRBV11-2
J: TRBJ2-7
DNA: TGTGCCAGCGGAACTGCACCCTACTCCTACGAGCAGTACTTC
CDR3: CASGTAPYSYEQYF

size: many
D: TRBD1
V: TRBV19
J: TRBJ2-7
DNA: TGTGCCACTTTGGACAGGGCCTCCTACGAGCAGTACTTC
CDR3: CATLDRASYEQYF

size: many
D: -
V: TRBV29-1
J: TRBJ1-3
DNA: TGCAGCGTTGAAGATCGAGGACCGCAGGGAAGACTCTCTGGAAACACCATATATTTT
CDR3: CSVEDRGPQGRLSGNTIYF

size: few
D: -
V: TRBV20-1
J: TRBJ1-2
DNA: TGCAGTGTCCCGGACCGCTACACCTTC
CDR3: CSVPDRYTF

size: -
D: -
V: TRBV3-1
J: TRBJ2-5
DNA: TGTGCCAGCAGCCAAGATTTGAATAGAAAAGAGACCCAGTACTTC
CDR3: CASSQDLNRKETQYF

size: -
D: TRBD1
V: TRBV3-1
J: TRBJ1-1
DNA: TGTGCCAGCAGCCGCCGGGACAGGGGGGGGATGAACACTGAAGCTTTCTTT
CDR3: CASSRRDRGGMNTEAFF

size: -
D: TRBD1
V: TRBV7-9
J: TRBJ1-1
DNA: TGTGCCAGCAGCCCCCCCCGACAGGGCTACACTGAAGCTTTCTTT
CDR3: CASSPPRQGYTEAFF

size: many
D: TRBD1
V: TRBV12-3/TRBV12-4
J: TRBJ1-1
DNA: TGTGCCAGCAGGAATACCGGGACAGGGAACACTGAAGCTTTCTTT
CDR3: CASRNTGTGNTEAFF

size: many
D: -
V: TRBV5-1
J: TRBJ1-2
DNA: TGCGCCAGCAGCTTGGATTCAGACTCATATGGCTACACCTTC
CDR3: CASSLDSDSYGYTF

size: many
D: -
V: TRBV14
J: TRBJ2-3
DNA: TGTGCCAGCAGCCAAGAATGGGGCCCAGATACGCAGTATTTT
CDR3: CASSQEWGPDTQYF

size: many
D: -
V: TRBV3-1
J: TRBJ1-5
DNA: TGTGCCAGCAGCCAAGATTCCAGGGGAGAAAGTCAGCCCCAGCATTTT
CDR3: CASSQDSRGESQPQHF

size: many
D: -
V: TRBV5-6
J: TRBJ2-7
DNA: TGTGCCAGCAGCTTGGGAAGTGGTGGACTTCAATACGAGCAGTACTTC
CDR3: CASSLGSGGLQYEQYF

size: -
D: -
V: TRBV7-3
J: TRBJ2-2
DNA: TGTGCCAGCAGCTTAACTACAGTCACCGGGGAGCTGTTTTTT
CDR3: CASSLTTVTGELFF

size: many
D: -
V: TRBV6-5
J: TRBJ2-5
DNA: TGTGCCAGCAGTTACTTTCAGGGGCAAGAGACCCAGTACTTC
CDR3: CASSYFQGQETQYF

size: few
D: -
V: TRBV27
J: TRBJ2-4
DNA: TGTGCCAGCACTTTGACAGACGGCAAAAACATTCAGTACTTC
CDR3: CASTLTDGKNIQYF

size: -
D: -
V: TRBV12-3/TRBV12-4
J: TRBJ2-2
DNA: TGTGCCAGCAGTTCTGGGTACGGGGAGCTGTTTTTT
CDR3: CASSSGYGELFF